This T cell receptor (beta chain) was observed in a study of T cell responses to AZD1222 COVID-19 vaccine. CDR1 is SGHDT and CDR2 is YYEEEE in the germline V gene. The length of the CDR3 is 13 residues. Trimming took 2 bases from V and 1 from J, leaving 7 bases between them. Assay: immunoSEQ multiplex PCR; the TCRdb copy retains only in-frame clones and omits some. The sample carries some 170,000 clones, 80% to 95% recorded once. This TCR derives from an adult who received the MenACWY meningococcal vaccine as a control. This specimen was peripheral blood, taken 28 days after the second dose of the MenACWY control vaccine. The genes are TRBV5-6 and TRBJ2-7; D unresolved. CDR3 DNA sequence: TGTGCCAGCAGCTTAGGACGTTCCTACGAGCAGTACTTC. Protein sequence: CASSLGRSYEQYF.